The entry that follows covers one T cell receptor beta chain sequence. Its specificity is not known. V gave up 6 bases and J gave up 4 bases, with 12 bases separating them. Per the germline V gene, CDR1 is SGHDN and CDR2 is FVKESK. The CDR3 totals 13 residues. The data were obtained in a study of T-cell memory formation after mild COVID-19. Whole-study context: TCR clusters largely stayed donor specific. Broader study findings: Mainly in CM and EM were contracting CD4+ clones; CD8+ were in EMRA.

TCRdb reanalysed the 5' RACE reads using MiXCR and keeps one entry per CDR3 protein. The sample has roughly 150,000 distinct CDR3 sequences, about 14% seen once. The sequence derives from an adult woman who had mild COVID-19 (a few samples of this study predate the infection). Cell type and time point are not known. J is TRBJ1-1 and V is TRBV14; the D is unclear. Sequencing was performed on PBMCs or a T cell subset sorted from them (not recorded which). The DNA for the CDR3 is TGTGCCAGCAGATTAAGAATGGGCACTGAAGCTTTCTTT. Translation gives CASRLRMGTEAFF.